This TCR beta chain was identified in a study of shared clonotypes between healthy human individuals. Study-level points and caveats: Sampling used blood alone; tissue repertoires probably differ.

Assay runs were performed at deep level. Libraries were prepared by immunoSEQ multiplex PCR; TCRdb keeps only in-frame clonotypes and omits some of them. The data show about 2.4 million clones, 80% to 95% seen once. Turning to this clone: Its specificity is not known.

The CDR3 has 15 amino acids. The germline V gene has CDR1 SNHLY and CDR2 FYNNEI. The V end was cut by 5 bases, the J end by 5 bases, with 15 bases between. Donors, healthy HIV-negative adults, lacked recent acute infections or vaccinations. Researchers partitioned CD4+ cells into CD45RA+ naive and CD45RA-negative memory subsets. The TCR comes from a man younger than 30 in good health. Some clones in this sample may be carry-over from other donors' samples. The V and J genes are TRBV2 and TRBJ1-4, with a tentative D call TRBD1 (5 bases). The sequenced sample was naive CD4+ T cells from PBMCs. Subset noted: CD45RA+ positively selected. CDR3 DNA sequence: TGTGCCAGCAGTCCTCAAGGGACGCCCAATGAAAAACTGTTTTTT. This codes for CASSPQGTPNEKLFF.